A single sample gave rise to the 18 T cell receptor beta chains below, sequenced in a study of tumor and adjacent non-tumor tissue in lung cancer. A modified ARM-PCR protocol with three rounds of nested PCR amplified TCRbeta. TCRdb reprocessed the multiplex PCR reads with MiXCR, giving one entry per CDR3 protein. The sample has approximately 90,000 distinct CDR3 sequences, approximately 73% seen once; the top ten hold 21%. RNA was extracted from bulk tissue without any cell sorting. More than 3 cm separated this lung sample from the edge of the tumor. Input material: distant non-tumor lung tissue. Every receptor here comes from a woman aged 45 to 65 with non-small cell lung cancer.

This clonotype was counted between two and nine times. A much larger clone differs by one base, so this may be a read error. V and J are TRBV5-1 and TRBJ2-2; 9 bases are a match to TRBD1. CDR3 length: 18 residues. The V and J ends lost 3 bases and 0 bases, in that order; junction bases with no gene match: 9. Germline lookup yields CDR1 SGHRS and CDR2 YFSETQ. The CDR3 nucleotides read TGCGCCAGCAGCTCGGACAGGGGTTGGTTCCCGAACACCGGGGAGCTGTTTTTT. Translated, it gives CASSSDRGWFPNTGELFF.

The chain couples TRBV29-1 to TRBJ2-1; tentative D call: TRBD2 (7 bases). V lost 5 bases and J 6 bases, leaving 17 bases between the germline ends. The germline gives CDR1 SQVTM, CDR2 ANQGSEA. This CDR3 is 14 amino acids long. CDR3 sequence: CSVSQTGGPNEQFF. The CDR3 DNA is TGCAGCGTTAGTCAAACGGGGGGCCCCAATGAGCAGTTCTTC.

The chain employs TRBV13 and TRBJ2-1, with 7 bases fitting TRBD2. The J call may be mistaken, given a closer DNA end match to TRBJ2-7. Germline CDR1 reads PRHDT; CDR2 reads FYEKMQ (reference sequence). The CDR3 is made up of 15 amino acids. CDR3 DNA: TGTGCCAGCAGCTTCGGGGGGAGCTCCTACAATGCGCAGTACTTC. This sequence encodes CASSFGGSSYNAQYF.

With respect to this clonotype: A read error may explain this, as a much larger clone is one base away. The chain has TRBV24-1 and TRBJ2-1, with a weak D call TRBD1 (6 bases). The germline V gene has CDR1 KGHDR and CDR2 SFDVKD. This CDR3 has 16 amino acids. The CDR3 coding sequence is TGTGCCACCAGTGACCCCCCAACGACAGGAACCTATGACCAGTTCTTC. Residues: CATSDPPTTGTYDQFF.

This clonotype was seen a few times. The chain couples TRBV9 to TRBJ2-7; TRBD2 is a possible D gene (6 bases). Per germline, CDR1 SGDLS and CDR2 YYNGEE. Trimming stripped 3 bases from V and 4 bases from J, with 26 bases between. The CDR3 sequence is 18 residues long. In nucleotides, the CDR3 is TGTGCCAGCAGCGCTGCGAAATCCCAGGGAGGTGGGGTATACGAGCAGTACTTC. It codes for CASSAAKSQGGGVYEQYF.

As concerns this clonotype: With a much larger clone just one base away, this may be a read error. The CDR3 region is CASAYLAGANTGEQFF. The CDR3 nucleotides are TGCGCCAGCGCCTACCTAGCGGGAGCCAACACCGGGGAGCAGTTTTTT. J is TRBJ2-2 and V is TRBV5-1; 10 bases line up with TRBD2. In germline, CDR1 is SGHRS, CDR2 YFSETQ. The CDR3 consists of 16 residues.

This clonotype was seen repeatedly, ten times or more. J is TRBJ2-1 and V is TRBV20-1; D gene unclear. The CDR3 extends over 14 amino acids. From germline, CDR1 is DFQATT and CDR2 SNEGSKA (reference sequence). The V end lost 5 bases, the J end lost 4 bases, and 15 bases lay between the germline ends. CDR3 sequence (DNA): TGCAGTGCTGGCCCTGTTAAAAAGTACAATGAGCAGTTCTTC. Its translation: CSAGPVKKYNEQFF.

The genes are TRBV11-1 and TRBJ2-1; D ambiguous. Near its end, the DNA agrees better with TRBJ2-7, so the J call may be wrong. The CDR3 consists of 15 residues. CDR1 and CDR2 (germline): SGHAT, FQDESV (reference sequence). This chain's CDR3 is CASSPTPLTGDGQYF. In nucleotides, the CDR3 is TGTGCCAGCAGCCCGACTCCTTTGACGGGCGATGGGCAGTACTTC.

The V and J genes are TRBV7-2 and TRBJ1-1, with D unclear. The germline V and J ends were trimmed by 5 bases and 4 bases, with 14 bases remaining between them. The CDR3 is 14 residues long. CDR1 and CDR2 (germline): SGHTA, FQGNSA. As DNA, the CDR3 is TGTGCCAGCAGCGCCGGGATAGTGAGCACTGAAGCTTTCTTT. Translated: CASSAGIVSTEAFF.

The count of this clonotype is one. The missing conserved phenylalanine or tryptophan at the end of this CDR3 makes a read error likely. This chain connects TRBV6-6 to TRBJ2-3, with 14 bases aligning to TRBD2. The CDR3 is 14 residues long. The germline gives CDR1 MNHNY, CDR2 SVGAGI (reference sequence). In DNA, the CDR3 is TGTTCCAGCAGTGGGACTAGCGGGAGAGATACGCAGTATTCT. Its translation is CSSSGTSGRDTQYS.

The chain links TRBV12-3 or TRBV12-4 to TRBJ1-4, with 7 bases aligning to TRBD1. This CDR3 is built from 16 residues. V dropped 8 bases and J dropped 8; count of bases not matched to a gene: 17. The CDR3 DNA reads TGTGCCAGCCACCCCCACAAACCAGGGGGAAGAGAAAAACTGTTTTTT. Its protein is CASHPHKPGGREKLFF.

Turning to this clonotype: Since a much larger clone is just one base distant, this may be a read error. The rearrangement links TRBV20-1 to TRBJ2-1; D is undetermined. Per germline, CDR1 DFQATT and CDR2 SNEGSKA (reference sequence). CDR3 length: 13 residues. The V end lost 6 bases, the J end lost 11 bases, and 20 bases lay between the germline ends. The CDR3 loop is CSANSRVVDKQFF. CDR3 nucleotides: TGCAGTGCCAATAGCCGGGTGGTGGATAAGCAGTTCTTC.

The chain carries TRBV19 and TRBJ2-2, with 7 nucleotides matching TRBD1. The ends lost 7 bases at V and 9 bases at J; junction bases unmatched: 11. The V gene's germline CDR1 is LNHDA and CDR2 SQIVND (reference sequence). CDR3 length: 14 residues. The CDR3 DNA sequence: TGTGCCAGTACGTTGGACAGGAATACCCGGGAGCTGTTTTTT. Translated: CASTLDRNTRELFF. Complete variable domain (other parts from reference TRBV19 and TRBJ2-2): DGGITQSPKYLFRKEGQNVTLSCEQNLNHDAMYWYRQDPGQGLRLIYYSQIVNDFQKGDIAEGYSVSREKKESFPLTVTSAQKNPTAFYLCASTLDRNTRELFFGEGSRLTVL.

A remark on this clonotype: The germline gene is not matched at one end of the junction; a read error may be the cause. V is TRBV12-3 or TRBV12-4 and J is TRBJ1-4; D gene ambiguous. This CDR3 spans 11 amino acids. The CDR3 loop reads CSSSLNEKLFF. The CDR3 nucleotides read TGCTCCAGCAGTTTGAATGAAAAACTGTTTTTT.

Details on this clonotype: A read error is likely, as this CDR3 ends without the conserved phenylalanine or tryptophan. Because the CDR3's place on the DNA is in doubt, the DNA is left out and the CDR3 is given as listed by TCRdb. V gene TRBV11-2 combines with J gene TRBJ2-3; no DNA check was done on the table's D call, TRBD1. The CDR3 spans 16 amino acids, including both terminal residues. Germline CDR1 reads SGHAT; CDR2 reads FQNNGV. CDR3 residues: CSSSLWGQLATDTRYL.

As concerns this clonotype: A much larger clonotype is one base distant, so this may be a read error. CDR3 DNA: TGTGCCAGCAATTTAGGACAGGGGGTTTTCACTGAAGCTTTCTTT. This encodes CASNLGQGVFTEAFF. The chain recombines TRBV28 with TRBJ1-1; TRBD1 matches 10 bases. The length of the CDR3 is 15 residues. The germline CDR1 and CDR2 sequences are MDHEN and SYDVKM.

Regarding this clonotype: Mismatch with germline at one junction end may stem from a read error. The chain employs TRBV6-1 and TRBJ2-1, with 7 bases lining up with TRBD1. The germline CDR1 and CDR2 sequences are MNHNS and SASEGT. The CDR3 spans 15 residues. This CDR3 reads CVSSGRDRSHNEQFF. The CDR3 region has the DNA TGTGTCAGCAGTGGCCGGGACAGATCTCACAATGAGCAGTTCTTC.

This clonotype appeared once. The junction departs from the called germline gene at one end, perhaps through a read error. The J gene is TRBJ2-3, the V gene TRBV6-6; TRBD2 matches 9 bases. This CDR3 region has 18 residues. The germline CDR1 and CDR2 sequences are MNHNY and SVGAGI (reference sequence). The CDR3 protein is CASSLLPSGTSRRDTQYF. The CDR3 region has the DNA TGTGCTAGCAGTCTACTTCCATCCGGGACTAGCAGGAGAGATACGCAGTATTTT.